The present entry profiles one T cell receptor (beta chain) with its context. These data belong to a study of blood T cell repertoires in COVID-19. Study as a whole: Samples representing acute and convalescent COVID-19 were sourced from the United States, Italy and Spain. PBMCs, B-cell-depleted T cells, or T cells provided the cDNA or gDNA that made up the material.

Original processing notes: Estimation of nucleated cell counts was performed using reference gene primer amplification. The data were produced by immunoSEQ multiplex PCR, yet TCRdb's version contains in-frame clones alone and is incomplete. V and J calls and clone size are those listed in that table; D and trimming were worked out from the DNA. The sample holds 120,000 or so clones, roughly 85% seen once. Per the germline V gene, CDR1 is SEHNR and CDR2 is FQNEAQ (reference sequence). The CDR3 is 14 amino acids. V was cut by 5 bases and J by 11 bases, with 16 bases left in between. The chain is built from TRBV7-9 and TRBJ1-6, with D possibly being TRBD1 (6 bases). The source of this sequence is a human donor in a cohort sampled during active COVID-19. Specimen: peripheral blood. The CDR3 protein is CASSHRRTVAPLHF. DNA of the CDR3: TGTGCCAGCAGCCATCGCCGGACAGTCGCACCCCTCCACTTT.